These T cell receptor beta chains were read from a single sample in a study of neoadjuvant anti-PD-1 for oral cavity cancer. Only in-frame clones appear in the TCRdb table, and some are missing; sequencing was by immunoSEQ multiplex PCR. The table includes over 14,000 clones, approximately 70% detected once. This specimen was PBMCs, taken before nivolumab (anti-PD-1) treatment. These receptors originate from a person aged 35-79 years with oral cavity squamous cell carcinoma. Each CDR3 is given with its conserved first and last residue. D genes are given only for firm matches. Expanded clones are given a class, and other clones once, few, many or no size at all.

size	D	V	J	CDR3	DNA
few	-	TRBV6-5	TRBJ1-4	CASSMTAGNEKLFF	TGTGCCAGCAGCATGACAGCTGGTAATGAAAAACTGTTTTTT
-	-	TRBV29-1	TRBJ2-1	CSGTDRASYNEQFF	TGCAGCGGAACGGACCGAGCGAGTTACAATGAGCAGTTCTTC
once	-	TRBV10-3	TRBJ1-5	CAISGGAVNNQPQHF	TGTGCCATCAGTGGGGGGGCGGTGAACAATCAGCCCCAGCATTTT
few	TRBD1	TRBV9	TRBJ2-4	CASSATGDSKNIQYF	TGTGCCAGCAGCGCGACAGGGGATTCCAAAAACATTCAGTACTTC
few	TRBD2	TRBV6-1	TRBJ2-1	CASSTLAGGSNEQFF	TGTGCCAGCAGTACTCTAGCGGGGGGGAGCAATGAGCAGTTCTTC
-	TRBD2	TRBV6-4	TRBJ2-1	CASSDLAGVNNEQFF	TGTGCCAGCAGTGACCTGGCGGGAGTTAACAATGAGCAGTTCTTC
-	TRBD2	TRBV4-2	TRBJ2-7	CASSQVWGGGASYEQYF	TGTGCCAGCAGCCAAGTATGGGGCGGGGGGGCCTCCTACGAGCAGTACTTC
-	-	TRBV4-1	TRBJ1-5	CASSQVVISNQPQHF	TGCGCCAGCAGCCAGGTCGTGATCAGCAATCAGCCCCAGCATTTT
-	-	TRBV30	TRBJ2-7	CAWSVDGAGEQYF	TGTGCCTGGAGTGTAGATGGGGCGGGGGAGCAGTACTTC
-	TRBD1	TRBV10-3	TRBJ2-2	CAIRGTGGGTGELFF	TGTGCCATCCGAGGGACAGGGGGAGGCACCGGGGAGCTGTTTTTT
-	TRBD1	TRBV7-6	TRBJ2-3	CASSLRTGEGTDTQYF	TGTGCCAGCAGCTTAAGAACAGGGGAAGGAACAGATACGCAGTATTTT
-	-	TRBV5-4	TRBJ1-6	CASSLDPQRSYNSPLHF	TGTGCCAGCAGCTTGGATCCCCAAAGGTCCTATAATTCACCCCTCCACTTT
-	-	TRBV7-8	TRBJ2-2	CASSSHAVGGLNTGELFF	TGTGCCAGCAGCTCCCACGCAGTGGGAGGACTTAACACCGGGGAGCTGTTTTTT
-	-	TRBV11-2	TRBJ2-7	CASSAGQYVEQYF	TGTGCCAGCAGCGCAGGACAGTACGTCGAGCAGTACTTC
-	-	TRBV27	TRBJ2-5	CASRDIQETQYF	TGTGCCAGCCGAGACATCCAAGAGACCCAGTACTTC
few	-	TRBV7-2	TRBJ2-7	CASSSGPPPYEQYF	TGTGCCAGCAGCTCGGGACCGCCTCCCTACGAGCAGTACTTC
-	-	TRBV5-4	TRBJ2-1	CASSPQGRAYNEQFF	TGTGCCAGCAGCCCCCAGGGAAGGGCCTACAATGAGCAGTTCTTC
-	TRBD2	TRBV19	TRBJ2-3	CASKPLSKREGRTDTQYF	TGTGCCAGTAAACCCCTCTCAAAGCGGGAGGGCAGAACAGATACGCAGTATTTT
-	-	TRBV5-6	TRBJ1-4	CASSSLVGTTNEKLFF	TGTGCCAGCAGCTCTCTCGTGGGAACAACTAATGAAAAACTGTTTTTT
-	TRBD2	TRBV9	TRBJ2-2	CASSSHAGLGGLFF	TGTGCCAGCAGCTCCCACGCGGGACTAGGGGGGCTGTTTTTT
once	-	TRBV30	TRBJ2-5	CAWSARRARETQYF	TGTGCCTGGAGTGCCCGGAGGGCTCGCGAGACCCAGTACTTC
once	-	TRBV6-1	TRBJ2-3	CASSQIRGEMNTQYF	TGTGCCAGCAGCCAGATTAGGGGGGAAATGAATACGCAGTATTTT
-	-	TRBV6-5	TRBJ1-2	CASSYGGTYGYTF	TGTGCCAGCAGTTACGGGGGTACCTATGGCTACACCTTC
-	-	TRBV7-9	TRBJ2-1	CASSQSAGYNEQFF	TGTGCCAGCAGCCAAAGTGCAGGATACAATGAGCAGTTCTTC
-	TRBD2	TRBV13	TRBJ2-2	CASLPWGGTGELFF	TGTGCCAGCCTTCCTTGGGGGGGCACCGGGGAGCTGTTTTTT
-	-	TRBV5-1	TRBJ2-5	CASSLWETQYF	TGCGCCAGCAGCTTGTGGGAGACCCAGTACTTC
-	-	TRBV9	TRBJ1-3	CASSTGISGNTIYF	TGTGCCAGCAGCACCGGGATTTCTGGAAACACCATATATTTT
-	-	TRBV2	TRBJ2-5	CASEVGDRVGTQYF	TGTGCCAGTGAGGTTGGAGACCGGGTGGGTACCCAGTACTTC
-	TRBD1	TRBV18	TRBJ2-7	CASSPRDRGSYEQYF	TGTGCCAGCTCACCCAGGGACAGGGGCTCATACGAGCAGTACTTC